The 25 T cell receptor beta chains in this list originate from one sample, sequenced in a study of T cell responses to AZD1222 COVID-19 vaccine. TCRdb keeps only in-frame clones here, not all; method: immunoSEQ multiplex PCR. The sample includes some 150,000 clones, 70% to 90% of them seen just once. The sequenced sample was peripheral blood, obtained on day 0 of AZD1222 vaccination. The receptors shown here come from an adult in good health.

The chain has TRBV12-3 or TRBV12-4 and TRBJ1-6; the D is unclear. V shed 2 bases and J shed 7 bases, with 6 bases lying between them. The CDR3 is 13 amino acids. The CDR3 bases are TGTGCCAGCAGTTTAAGGAGAAATTCACCCCTCCACTTT. Its protein product is CASSLRRNSPLHF.

The chain combines TRBV18 with TRBJ1-1; D is ambiguous. V was cut by 3 bases and J by 0 bases, with 20 bases left in between. Germline values: CDR1 KGHSH, CDR2 LQKENI. CDR3 size: 18 residues. DNA for the CDR3: TGTGCCAGCTCACCGAGGGTTGCCTTAAAGGACTTGAACACTGAAGCTTTCTTT. Translated, it gives CASSPRVALKDLNTEAFF.

This clone was seen only a few times. This rearrangement joins TRBV4-2 to TRBJ2-2; 16 bases are shared with TRBD2. Germline-derived CDR1 and CDR2 are LGHNA and YNFKEQ. The CDR3 covers 18 residues. J lost 4 bases, V lost 5 bases, and 7 bases had no gene match. This chain's CDR3 is CASSWGLAGGQSTGELFF. The DNA for the CDR3 is TGTGCCAGCAGCTGGGGACTAGCGGGGGGGCAAAGCACCGGGGAGCTGTTTTTT.

This clone was counted between two and nine times. The CDR3 spells CASSLTGNEAFF. CDR3 coding DNA: TGTGCCAGCAGCTTGACAGGGAATGAAGCTTTCTTT. The J gene is TRBJ1-1, the V gene TRBV11-3; 7 bases line up with TRBD1. The CDR3 is made up of 12 amino acids. V shed 3 bases and J 7 bases; nucleotides not matched to a gene: 2. Germline V gene data show CDR1 as SGHNT and CDR2 as YENEEA.

V gene TRBV15 combines with J gene TRBJ1-1, with D perhaps TRBD1 (5 bases). With 9 bases removed from V and 1 base from J, the gap between germline ends came to 15 bases. CDR3 size: 14 residues. Germline V CDR1 and CDR2: LNHNV, YYDKDF (reference sequence). The CDR3 DNA is TGTGCCACGAGCTGGGACCGCAAGAACACTGAAGCTTTCTTT. This codes for CATSWDRKNTEAFF.

This chain uses TRBV28 with TRBJ1-2; 8 positions agree with TRBD1. Germline V gene data show CDR1 as MDHEN and CDR2 as SYDVKM. Trimming at V came to 6 bases and at J to 4 bases, leaving 7 bases not matched to a gene. The length of the CDR3 is 14 residues. The CDR3, as DNA: TGTGCCAGCAGCACCAACACAGGGGGCTATGGCTACACCTTC. This sequence encodes CASSTNTGGYGYTF.

The V call is TRBV2, the J call TRBJ1-3; D is unresolved. Germline CDR1 SNHLY, CDR2 FYNNEI. The CDR3 runs to 14 residues. V dropped 5 bases and J dropped 0 bases, with 8 bases sitting between them. CDR3 sequence (DNA): TGTGCCAGCAGTAGTCAGGTCTCTGGAAACACCATATATTTT. It encodes CASSSQVSGNTIYF.

The CDR3 here is CASSPDRGDEQFF. Here the CDR3 DNA reads TGTGCCAGCTCACCAGACAGGGGAGATGAGCAGTTCTTC. This rearrangement joins TRBV18 to TRBJ2-1, with 8 bases identical to TRBD1. J was trimmed by 8 bases and V by 2 bases; bases with no gene match: 2. Germline V gene sequence: CDR1 KGHSH, CDR2 LQKENI. The CDR3 length is 13 residues. The full variable domain, rest sourced from reference TRBV18 and TRBJ2-1, is NAGVMQNPRHLVRRRGQEARLRCSPMKGHSHVYWYRQLPEEGLKFMVYLQKENIIDESGMPKERFSAEFPKEGPSILRIQQVVRGDSAAYFCASSPDRGDEQFFGPGTRLTVL.

This chain joins TRBV2 and TRBJ2-3; D perhaps matches TRBD2 (5 bases). V dropped 6 bases and J dropped 8 bases, with 18 bases sitting between them. The CDR3 covers 14 residues. Germline V gene lookup returns CDR1 SNHLY and CDR2 FYNNEI. The CDR3 here is CASSSNPGKVTQYF. Written as DNA, the CDR3 is TGTGCCAGCAGCTCGAACCCGGGGAAAGTTACGCAGTATTTT.

The chain uses TRBV15 and TRBJ2-1; no clear D gene. This CDR3 spans 15 amino acids. The germline gives CDR1 LNHNV, CDR2 YYDKDF (reference sequence). Trimming shortened V by 0 bases and J by 4 bases, and 10 bases separated the two germline ends. CDR3 nucleotides: TGTGCCACCAGCAGAGAAGCCGGTGCGTACAATGAGCAGTTCTTC. Translated: CATSREAGAYNEQFF.

The chain carries TRBV28 and TRBJ1-1, with 7 bases that match TRBD1. Germline loops: CDR1 MDHEN, CDR2 SYDVKM. This CDR3 is built from 16 residues. After removal of 6 bases from V and 0 bases from J, the junction contained 10 bases not matched to a gene. The CDR3 spells CASRSHRGGVNTEAFF. CDR3 bases: TGTGCCAGCAGGAGCCACAGGGGAGGGGTGAACACTGAAGCTTTCTTT. The entire variable domain, with the rest obtained from reference TRBV28 and TRBJ1-1, is as follows: DVKVTQSSRYLVKRTGEKVFLECVQDMDHENMFWYRQDPGLGLRLIYFSYDVKMKEKGDIPEGYSVSREKKERFSLILESASTNQTSMYLCASRSHRGGVNTEAFFGQGTRLTVV.

The chain carries TRBV6-5 and TRBJ2-7; 7 bases map to TRBD1. The CDR3 consists of 15 residues. Germline V gene lookup returns CDR1 MNHEY and CDR2 SVGAGI. With V trimmed by 6 bases and J by 6 bases, 14 bases remained unmatched. The CDR3 sequence: CASRDRGGPSGEQYF. The CDR3 nucleotides read TGTGCCAGCAGAGATAGAGGGGGCCCGTCAGGCGAGCAGTACTTC.

The chain carries TRBV28 and TRBJ2-1, with D possibly matching TRBD1 (6 bases). Germline CDR1 and CDR2: MDHEN and SYDVKM. This CDR3 has 17 amino acids. The germline V and J ends were trimmed by 4 bases and 0 bases, with 16 bases remaining between them. CDR3 in DNA: TGTGCCAGCAGTTCAGGACAGCATATTTTCTCCTACAATGAGCAGTTCTTC. The encoded protein is CASSSGQHIFSYNEQFF. The variable domain in full, completed from reference TRBV28 and TRBJ2-1, reads DVKVTQSSRYLVKRTGEKVFLECVQDMDHENMFWYRQDPGLGLRLIYFSYDVKMKEKGDIPEGYSVSREKKERFSLILESASTNQTSMYLCASSSGQHIFSYNEQFFGPGTRLTVL.

The gene calls are TRBV6-6 and TRBJ1-1, with 9 bases lining up with TRBD1. The germline V gene encodes CDR1 MNHNY and CDR2 SVGAGI (reference sequence). The ends lost 4 bases at V and 0 bases at J; junction bases unmatched: 6. This CDR3 comprises 16 residues. CDR3 nucleotides: TGTGCCAGCAGTTTTTCCGGGACAGGGATGAACACTGAAGCTTTCTTT. Its translation: CASSFSGTGMNTEAFF.

On this clone itself: Within the sample, other DNA sequences also encode this same CDR3. The V call is TRBV30, the J call TRBJ1-4; weak D call: TRBD1 (6 bases). Trimming left V 0 bases short and J 5 bases short, with 10 bases between. This CDR3 spans 14 amino acids. The germline CDR1 and CDR2 sequences are GTSNPN and SVGIG (reference sequence). The CDR3 is CAWSVTGRNEKLFF. CDR3 nucleotide sequence: TGTGCCTGGAGTGTAACAGGGCGAAATGAAAAACTGTTTTTT.

A few counts support this clone. This chain connects TRBV27 to TRBJ2-2, with a possible D match to TRBD1 (5 bases). Per germline, CDR1 MNHEY and CDR2 SMNVEV (reference sequence). Trimming removed 6 bases from V and 1 base from J, with 12 bases in between. The CDR3 has 15 amino acids. The CDR3: CASRADSLNTGELFF. CDR3 sequence (DNA): TGTGCCAGCAGAGCCGACAGCCTGAACACCGGGGAGCTGTTTTTT.

The rearrangement uses TRBV9 and TRBJ1-1; D gene uncertain. V gave up 1 base and J gave up 1 base, with 14 bases separating them. Germline CDR1 and CDR2: SGDLS and YYNGEE. The CDR3 runs 16 residues. CDR3 residues: CASSVPPHEKNTEAFF. In DNA, the CDR3 is TGTGCCAGCAGCGTACCCCCACACGAGAAGAACACTGAAGCTTTCTTT.

The V call is TRBV5-1, the J call TRBJ2-5, with 11 bases identical to TRBD2. The CDR3 spans 16 residues. Trimming removed 4 bases from V and 7 bases from J; junction bases left unmatched: 12. The germline V gene encodes CDR1 SGHRS and CDR2 YFSETQ. The DNA of the CDR3 is TGCGCCAGCAGCCCGGGAAGACTAGCGGGGAGGGGGACCCAGTACTTC. This sequence encodes CASSPGRLAGRGTQYF. The full variable domain, with the rest looked up from reference TRBV5-1 and TRBJ2-5, is KAGVTQTPRYLIKTRGQQVTLSCSPISGHRSVSWYQQTPGQGLQFLFEYFSETQRNKGNFPGRFSGRQFSNSRSEMNVSTLELGDSALYLCASSPGRLAGRGTQYFGPGTRLLVL.

The J gene is TRBJ1-4, the V gene TRBV4-3; 10 nucleotides align to TRBD1. Germline V lookup: CDR1 LGHNA, CDR2 YSLEER. The CDR3 spans 17 residues. With V trimmed by 0 bases and J by 6 bases, 7 bases remained unmatched. The CDR3 sequence is CASSQEWTGGQDEKLFF. The CDR3 region has the DNA TGCGCCAGCAGCCAAGAGTGGACAGGGGGGCAAGATGAAAAACTGTTTTTT.

The gene calls are TRBV6-2 or TRBV6-3 and TRBJ2-7; 9 bases are a match to TRBD1. The V segment lost 6 bases and the J segment 2 bases; nucleotides outside the gene matches: 8. The CDR3 contains 15 residues. The V gene's germline CDR1 is MNHEY and CDR2 SVGEGT. The CDR3 reads CASSRPGQGTYEQYF. For the CDR3, the DNA is TGTGCCAGCAGCCGCCCGGGACAGGGAACCTACGAGCAGTACTTC.

The chain has TRBV7-2 and TRBJ2-1; unclear D gene. CDR3 length equals 15 residues. The germline V gene encodes CDR1 SGHTA and CDR2 FQGNSA. V lost 5 bases to trimming and J lost 5 bases, with 16 bases between them. The CDR3 DNA follows: TGTGCCAGCAGCCCCCTCGACGATTTAAACAATGAGCAGTTCTTC. This sequence encodes CASSPLDDLNNEQFF.

CDR3 sequence reads: CASSIGTGRNEKLFF. The CDR3 nucleotides read TGTGCCAGCAGCATCGGGACAGGGAGAAATGAAAAACTGTTTTTT. The gene calls are TRBV11-2 and TRBJ1-4, with 9 bases that match TRBD1. The germline V gene encodes CDR1 SGHAT and CDR2 FQNNGV. The CDR3 has 15 residues. V shed 5 bases, J shed 5 bases, and the junction held 6 bases outside the gene matches.

This chain uses TRBV12-3 or TRBV12-4 with TRBJ1-1, with 9 positions matching TRBD1. The CDR3 consists of 12 residues. After removal of 3 bases from V and 11 bases from J, the junction contained 4 bases not matched to a gene. DNA for the CDR3: TGTGCCAGCAGTTTGGGTGACAGGGGGGCTTTCTTT. Translated: CASSLGDRGAFF.

The chain uses TRBV28 and TRBJ1-1; tentatively, D is TRBD1 (5 bases). The CDR3 is 13 amino acids. Trimming removed 2 bases at V and 7 bases at J, with 11 bases between. From germline, CDR1 is MDHEN and CDR2 SYDVKM. The CDR3 nucleotides are TGTGCCAGCAGTTTAGGGGGGTCAGTTGAAGCTTTCTTT. Translating gives CASSLGGSVEAFF. The full variable domain, rest sourced from reference TRBV28 and TRBJ1-1, is DVKVTQSSRYLVKRTGEKVFLECVQDMDHENMFWYRQDPGLGLRLIYFSYDVKMKEKGDIPEGYSVSREKKERFSLILESASTNQTSMYLCASSLGGSVEAFFGQGTRLTVV.

This rearrangement joins TRBV28 to TRBJ1-5; D uncertain. The length of the CDR3 is 15 residues. Germline assignment: CDR1 MDHEN and CDR2 SYDVKM. With 6 bases removed from V and 5 bases from J, the gap between germline ends came to 17 bases. CDR3 in amino acids: CASSQASAGDQPQHF. Here the CDR3 DNA reads TGTGCCAGCAGCCAAGCATCCGCAGGAGATCAGCCCCAGCATTTT.